Shown below are 15 T cell receptor beta chains from a single sample sequenced in a study of molecular identifiers for immune sequencing clone quantification. MiXCR, applied by TCRdb to the PCR reads, yields one record per CDR3 protein. The sample yields over 600,000 distinct CDR3 sequences, just under 20% seen once. Sequenced: naive CD8+ T cells from blood, with Jurkat cell RNA spiked in. As to subset: FACS-sorted CD8+CD4-CCR7+CD45RA+ naive T cells. Every receptor here comes from a human donor in good health. Some libraries in this study had Jurkat cell RNA spiked in.

A word on this clonotype: A much more abundant neighbour one base away suggests this may be a read error. Here the CDR3 DNA reads TGTGCCGGCAGCGTAGCAGGGGAAGCTAATTCACCCCTCCACTTT. As protein: CAGSVAGEANSPLHF. The genes are TRBV9 and TRBJ1-6; D is perhaps TRBD1 (6 bases). Germline assignment: CDR1 SGDLS and CDR2 YYNGEE. CDR3 size: 15 residues.

The rearrangement uses TRBV6-2 or TRBV6-3 and TRBJ2-7; possibly TRBD2 for D (5 bases). The CDR3 covers 16 residues. V was pared by 7 bases and J by 4 bases, with 23 bases between. Germline assignment: CDR1 MNHEY and CDR2 SVGEGT. The CDR3 nucleotides read TGTGCCAGCACGAGGGCCACTCTACCACGGGGATACGAGCAGTACTTC. As protein: CASTRATLPRGYEQYF.

This clonotype was counted between two and nine times. The chain carries TRBV30 and TRBJ2-1, with D hard to call. The germline CDR1 and CDR2 sequences are GTSNPN and SVGIG (reference sequence). Trimming removed 0 bases at V and 4 bases at J, with 10 bases between. The CDR3 loop spans 14 amino acids. This CDR3 is CAWSVKWQYNEQFF. The CDR3 region has the DNA TGTGCCTGGAGTGTAAAGTGGCAGTACAATGAGCAGTTCTTC.

The V call is TRBV19, the J call TRBJ1-3, with unresolved D. CDR1 is LNHDA, CDR2 SQIVND, per germline (reference sequence). The CDR3 contains 15 residues. With 5 bases removed from V and 0 bases from J, the gap between germline ends came to 11 bases. The CDR3 region is CASSPPVFSGNTIYF. CDR3 nucleotide sequence: TGTGCCAGTAGTCCTCCGGTATTCTCTGGAAACACCATATATTTT.

This clonotype was picked up many times. The chain combines TRBV13 with TRBJ1-1, with unresolved D. Germline assignment: CDR1 PRHDT and CDR2 FYEKMQ (reference sequence). The length of the CDR3 is 13 residues. Trimming removed 4 bases from V and 5 bases from J, with 11 bases in between. The CDR3, as DNA: TGTGCCAGCAGCTCCCTCCGAGGGACTGAAGCTTTCTTT. Protein product: CASSSLRGTEAFF.

This clonotype was observed once. A clone one base away is much larger, so this may be a read error. The chain joins TRBV6-2 or TRBV6-3 to TRBJ2-3; no reliable D call. Matching the DNA end better, TRBJ1-5 makes the J call doubtful. Germline assignment: CDR1 MNHEY and CDR2 SVGEGT. The CDR3 spans 15 residues. In nucleotides, the CDR3 is TGTGCCAGCAGTTACGATCCCACCGCCACAGATACGCAGCATTTT. Translation: CASSYDPTATDTQHF.

The sample holds many counts of this clonotype. The V call is TRBV28, the J call TRBJ2-7; D is unclear. The CDR3 is 13 residues long. Trimming took 6 bases from V and 2 from J, leaving 11 bases between them. Germline loops: CDR1 MDHEN, CDR2 SYDVKM. The CDR3 region is CASRVDGTYEQYF. CDR3 bases: TGTGCCAGCAGGGTTGACGGTACCTACGAGCAGTACTTC. The full variable domain, its missing parts supplied by reference TRBV28 and TRBJ2-7, is DVKVTQSSRYLVKRTGEKVFLECVQDMDHENMFWYRQDPGLGLRLIYFSYDVKMKEKGDIPEGYSVSREKKERFSLILESASTNQTSMYLCASRVDGTYEQYFGPGTRLTVT.

There are many counts of this clonotype. This sequence joins TRBV27 and TRBJ2-3; D might be TRBD2 (5 bases). CDR1 is MNHEY and CDR2 is SMNVEV in the germline V gene (reference sequence). Trimming stripped 4 bases from V and 6 bases from J, with 14 bases between. This CDR3 is 14 amino acids long. CDR3 sequence: CASSWRTAPDTQYF. CDR3 sequence (DNA): TGTGCCAGCAGTTGGAGGACTGCCCCGGATACGCAGTATTTT.

V and J are TRBV27 and TRBJ1-2; 8 bases match TRBD1. The germline V gene has CDR1 MNHEY and CDR2 SMNVEV (reference sequence). The length of the CDR3 is 13 residues. V was clipped by 5 bases and J by 8 bases; unmatched bases: 7. The CDR3 region has the DNA TGTGCCAGCAGTGTAATACAGGGGGGAGGCTACACCTTC. Its protein product is CASSVIQGGGYTF.

There are many counts of this clonotype. The V gene is TRBV11-2, the J gene TRBJ2-7, with 9 bases identical to TRBD1. Looked up from germline, CDR1 is SGHAT and CDR2 is FQNNGV. CDR3 length: 14 amino acids. J lost 6 bases, V lost 5 bases, and 8 bases had no gene match. CDR3 protein: CASSHEGQGSEQYF. The CDR3 coding sequence is TGTGCCAGCAGCCATGAGGGACAGGGCTCCGAGCAGTACTTC.

The sample holds many counts of this clonotype. The chain has TRBV7-9 and TRBJ2-3; the match to TRBD2 covers 10 bases. This CDR3 is 16 amino acids long. Germline V lookup: CDR1 SEHNR, CDR2 FQNEAQ (reference sequence). V shed 5 bases and J 6 bases; nucleotides not matched to a gene: 11. The CDR3 region is CASSLGLAVITDTQYF. The CDR3 DNA is TGTGCCAGCAGCCTTGGACTAGCGGTGATAACGGATACGCAGTATTTT.

The chain links TRBV20-1 to TRBJ2-7; 10 nucleotides match TRBD2. The CDR3 covers 14 residues. V trimming: 6 bases; J trimming: 2 bases; junction bases outside the gene matches: 7. Germline V gene sequence: CDR1 DFQATT, CDR2 SNEGSKA (reference sequence). CDR3 amino acids: CSAVKAGGPYEQYF. Written as DNA, the CDR3 is TGCAGTGCCGTAAAAGCGGGAGGGCCCTACGAGCAGTACTTC.

The sample holds a few counts of this clonotype. This chain connects TRBV15 to TRBJ1-2, with D perhaps matching TRBD1 (5 bases). Germline CDR1 is LNHNV and CDR2 is YYDKDF (reference sequence). Trimming took off 0 bases at V and 0 bases at J, with 11 bases between the two ends. The CDR3 is 16 residues long. CDR3 amino acids: CATSRDPRQSNYGYTF. The CDR3 nucleotides are TGTGCCACCAGCAGAGATCCGAGACAGTCTAACTATGGCTACACCTTC.

This clonotype came up a few times. The chain is built from TRBV27 and TRBJ1-1, with 8 bases that match TRBD1. The junction had 7 bases not matched to a gene; V was cut back by 7 bases and J by 6 bases. The CDR3 is 13 amino acids. Germline lookup yields CDR1 MNHEY and CDR2 SMNVEV (reference sequence). DNA of the CDR3: TGTGCCAGCAAATTGACAGGGGCTGCTGAAGCTTTCTTT. Residues: CASKLTGAAEAFF.

This clonotype was seen just once. The rearrangement links TRBV4-2 to TRBJ2-3, with TRBD1 matching over 11 bases. The germline V gene has CDR1 LGHNA and CDR2 YNFKEQ. With V trimmed by 8 bases and J by 3 bases, 4 bases remained unmatched. There are 14 residues in the CDR3. The CDR3 loop is CASGQGAATDTQYF. CDR3 coding DNA: TGTGCCAGCGGACAGGGGGCGGCTACAGATACGCAGTATTTT.